Below, 10 T cell receptor beta chains from the same sample are listed, as sequenced in a study of T cells in Graves' hyperthyroidism and ophthalmopathy. There were TCR beta CDR3 regions amplified from RNA transcripts. Primed by the HTBI set, a first-round RT-PCR was run on the TCR CDR3. A single record per CDR3 protein comes from TCRdb applying MiXCR to the multiplex PCR reads. This table holds about 710,000 distinct CDR3 sequences, around 15% found once. Sequencing was carried out using blood. These receptor sequences come from a man between 18 and 35 years old with Graves' hyperthyroidism.

The chain links TRBV4-1 to TRBJ2-7; perhaps TRBD1 as D (6 bases). This CDR3 is 14 amino acids long. V dropped 6 bases and J dropped 0 bases, with 12 bases sitting between them. Germline CDR1 and CDR2: MGHRA and YSYEKL. CDR3 bases: TGCGCCAGCAGGCTCAAGGACAGCTCCTACGAGCAGTACTTC. This sequence encodes CASRLKDSSYEQYF.

This clonotype was seen at least ten times. The chain joins TRBV12-3 or TRBV12-4 to TRBJ2-7, with 9 bases that match TRBD1. This CDR3 is 14 amino acids long. J gave up 5 bases and V 3 bases, and 5 bases lay outside the gene matches. Here the CDR3 reads CASSLGQGHHEQYF. The CDR3 DNA is TGTGCCAGCAGTTTGGGACAGGGTCACCACGAGCAGTACTTC.

This chain connects TRBV28 to TRBJ1-2; perhaps TRBD1 as D (6 bases). There are 14 residues in the CDR3. Germline V CDR1 and CDR2: MDHEN, SYDVKM. V was clipped by 7 bases and J by 8 bases, with 20 bases between them. The CDR3 reads CASTLSTGLKGYTF. CDR3 sequence (DNA): TGTGCCAGCACCCTATCCACAGGGTTAAAAGGCTACACCTTC.

CDR3 nucleotides: TGTGCCAGCAGCTTGGACAGGGGGGGGGCCAATCAGCCCCAGCATTTT. It codes for CASSLDRGGANQPQHF. The chain carries TRBV28 and TRBJ1-5; 10 nucleotides agree with TRBD1. CDR1 is MDHEN, CDR2 SYDVKM, per germline. The CDR3 runs 16 residues. V shed 6 bases and J 3 bases; nucleotides not matched to a gene: 8.

This clonotype was seen many times. The chain joins TRBV12-3 or TRBV12-4 to TRBJ2-5; possibly TRBD2 for D (6 bases). This CDR3 contains 17 residues. V lost 5 bases and J lost 5, with 24 bases in between. The DNA for the CDR3 is TGTGCCAGCAGTCCTCTGGCGGGGCGGGCGGGTCAGGAGACCCAGTACTTC. Encoded protein: CASSPLAGRAGQETQYF.

V is TRBV24-1 and J is TRBJ2-1; 8 bases agree with TRBD2. The germline CDR1 and CDR2 sequences are KGHDR and SFDVKD. The J segment lost 7 bases and the V segment lost 9 bases, leaving 10 bases of the junction unmatched. There are 14 residues in the CDR3. CDR3 in amino acids: CATQSAGDKNEQFF. The CDR3 DNA follows: TGTGCCACCCAGTCAGCGGGAGATAAGAATGAGCAGTTCTTC.

This clonotype was found many times. The gene calls are TRBV30 and TRBJ2-5; TRBD1 is a possible D gene (5 bases). The CDR3 is 13 amino acids. Trimming shortened V by 4 bases and J by 2 bases, and 11 bases separated the two germline ends. The germline V gene has CDR1 GTSNPN and CDR2 SVGIG (reference sequence). Here the CDR3 DNA reads TGTGCCTGGATAACAGGAAAGCAAGAGACCCAGTACTTC. Translating it yields CAWITGKQETQYF.

This clonotype was recorded only once. This could be a read error, since a much larger clone is one nucleotide away. The V and J genes are TRBV27 and TRBJ2-1; D is ambiguous. Germline V gene lookup returns CDR1 MNHEY and CDR2 SMNVEV (reference sequence). The CDR3 length is 15 residues. CDR3: CASSLSSRPYDEQFF. CDR3 DNA: TGTGCCAGCAGTTTATCGTCCAGGCCCTACGATGAGCAGTTCTTC.

This clonotype occurred many times. The chain links TRBV2 to TRBJ1-2; D remains unclear. V lost 7 bases, J lost 2 bases, and 11 bases lay in between. The CDR3 covers 13 residues. The V gene's germline CDR1 is SNHLY and CDR2 FYNNEI. CDR3: CASTLKANYGYTF. In DNA, the CDR3 is TGTGCCAGCACCTTAAAGGCGAACTATGGCTACACCTTC.

Ten or more counts support this clonotype. The rearrangement joins TRBV27 to TRBJ2-5; perhaps TRBD2 as D (6 bases). The CDR3 extends over 14 amino acids. The V gene's germline CDR1 is MNHEY and CDR2 SMNVEV (reference sequence). V was shortened by 5 bases and J by 5 bases, with 15 bases between the two germline ends. The CDR3 is CASSRGGVGETQYF. The DNA of the CDR3 is TGTGCCAGCAGTAGAGGAGGGGTGGGGGAGACCCAGTACTTC.